This TCR beta chain was documented in a study of T cells after yellow fever vaccination. Looking at the study overall: SMART-Seq v4 Ultra Low Input served to prepare low-cell-number fractions. Study outcomes and limitations: Subsequent to the booster, the majority of primary-vaccination clones reappeared (around 95% CD4, about 90% CD8). Highly abundant clonotypes carried over from the bulk population could end up in FACS-sorted repertoires as contaminants.

For TCR, cDNA came from 5'RACE template switching, which added a universal primer site and UMIs. MiXCR, run by TCRdb on the 5' RACE reads, gives a single entry per CDR3 protein. This sample has approximately 450,000 distinct CDR3 sequences; roughly a sixth occur once, and the top ten carry 15% to 20%. CDR1 is SEHNR and CDR2 is FQNEAQ in the germline V gene (reference sequence). The trim removed 2 bases at V and 0 bases at J, leaving 8 bases unmatched. The CDR3 has 17 amino acids. This clonotype occurred a few times. What it binds is not known. The source is a man younger than 30 who received the YFV17D yellow fever vaccine. The sequenced sample was PBMCs, obtained before the yellow fever booster vaccination. The chain has TRBV7-9 and TRBJ1-2, with 8 bases lining up with TRBD1. CDR3 bases: TGTGCCAGCAGCTTAACCGGGACAGGCTCAGCTAACTATGGCTACACCTTC. Its protein is CASSLTGTGSANYGYTF. Full variable domain (remainder filled in from reference TRBV7-9 and TRBJ1-2): DTGVSQNPRHKITKRGQNVTFRCDPISEHNRLYWYRQTLGQGPEFLTYFQNEAQLEKSRLLSDRFSAERPKGSFSTLEIQRTEQGDSAMYLCASSLTGTGSANYGYTFGSGTRLTVV.